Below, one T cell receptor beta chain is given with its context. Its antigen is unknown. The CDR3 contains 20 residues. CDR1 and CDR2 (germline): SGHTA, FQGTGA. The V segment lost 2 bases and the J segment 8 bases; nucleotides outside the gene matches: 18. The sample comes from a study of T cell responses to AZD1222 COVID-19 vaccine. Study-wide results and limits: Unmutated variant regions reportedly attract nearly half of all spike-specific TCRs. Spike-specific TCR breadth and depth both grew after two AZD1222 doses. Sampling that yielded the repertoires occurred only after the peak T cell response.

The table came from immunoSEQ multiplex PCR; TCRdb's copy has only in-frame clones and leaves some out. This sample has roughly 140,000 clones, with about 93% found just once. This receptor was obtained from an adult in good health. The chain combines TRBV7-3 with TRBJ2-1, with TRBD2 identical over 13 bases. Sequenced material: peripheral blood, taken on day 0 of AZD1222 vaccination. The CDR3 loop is CASSLHLPRLAGGFGDEQFF. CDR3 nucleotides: TGTGCCAGCAGCTTACACCTCCCTCGACTAGCGGGAGGATTTGGGGATGAGCAGTTCTTC.